The rows below give T cell receptor beta chains drawn from one sample of a study of blood T cell repertoires in COVID-19. This table comes from immunoSEQ multiplex PCR, and its TCRdb copy is limited to in-frame clones, with some not included. The repertoire has 150,000 to 200,000 clones, 87% of them found once; the top ten carry roughly 2.5%. Sequenced sample: peripheral blood. These receptors were taken from a man aged 35-49 years with active or convalescent COVID-19. Each CDR3 is given with its conserved first and last residue. The D gene is left open where the match is weak. Rows may omit the clone size; those that give it use once, few, many or a size class.

TRBV19	-	TRBJ2-1	-	CASKTGLSSYNEQFF	TGTGCCAGTAAAACGGGACTCAGCTCCTACAATGAGCAGTTCTTC
TRBV6-6	TRBD1	TRBJ1-2	few	CASSSLTGTGSVGYTF	TGTGCCAGCAGTAGCCTAACCGGGACAGGGTCCGTTGGCTACACCTTC
TRBV9	TRBD1	TRBJ2-3	-	CASSAGQRTDTQYF	TGTGCCAGCAGCGCGGGACAGCGCACAGATACGCAGTATTTT
TRBV5-4	-	TRBJ1-2	-	CASSYQGANYGYTF	TGTGCCAGCAGCTATCAAGGGGCTAACTATGGCTACACCTTC
TRBV18	TRBD1	TRBJ2-7	-	CASTPGTGDSYEQYF	TGTGCCAGCACTCCCGGGACAGGGGACTCCTACGAGCAGTACTTC
TRBV5-1	-	TRBJ1-4	-	CASSFQSLRGTEKLFF	TGCGCCAGCAGCTTCCAAAGCCTGCGTGGTACCGAAAAACTGTTTTTT
TRBV4-3	-	TRBJ1-3	-	CASSQDQWGSPSGNTIYF	TGCGCCAGCAGCCAAGATCAATGGGGCAGCCCCTCTGGAAACACCATATATTTT
TRBV5-5	-	TRBJ2-7	-	CASSLGGSGEQYF	TGTGCCAGCAGCTTAGGGGGATCGGGGGAGCAGTACTTC
TRBV4-2	TRBD1	TRBJ2-1	-	CASSQDGETGYNEQFF	TGTGCCAGCAGCCAAGATGGTGAGACAGGGTACAATGAGCAGTTCTTC
TRBV27	-	TRBJ1-3	-	CASCSRLVKGISSGNTIYF	TGTGCCAGCTGTTCGCGGCTAGTGAAGGGGATTAGCTCTGGAAACACCATATATTTT
TRBV30	TRBD1	TRBJ1-5	-	CAWSGGQTSNQPQHF	TGTGCCTGGAGTGGGGGACAGACTAGCAATCAGCCCCAGCATTTT
TRBV7-3	-	TRBJ2-3	-	CASSQELVPDTQYF	TGTGCCAGCAGCCAAGAACTAGTACCAGATACGCAGTATTTT
TRBV7-3	TRBD2	TRBJ2-1	-	CASSLSYSGGIYEQFF	TGTGCCAGCAGCCTGTCGTACAGCGGGGGGATATATGAGCAGTTCTTC
TRBV6-6	TRBD1	TRBJ1-5	-	CAANRGNNQPQHF	TGTGCCGCCAACAGGGGAAACAATCAGCCCCAGCATTTT
TRBV6-5	TRBD1	TRBJ1-2	-	CASSRGQGRGYTF	TGTGCCAGCAGTCGAGGACAGGGGCGGGGCTACACCTTC
TRBV5-8	TRBD1	TRBJ1-2	many	CASSVVKDRVRGYTF	TGTGCCAGCAGCGTAGTAAAAGACAGGGTACGGGGCTACACCTTC
TRBV29-1	-	TRBJ1-2	-	CSAGLREAGYTF	TGCAGCGCCGGACTGAGGGAGGCTGGCTACACCTTC
TRBV19	TRBD1	TRBJ1-2	-	CASIDAGDRGHGYTF	TGTGCCAGTATCGATGCTGGGGACAGGGGGCATGGCTACACCTTC
TRBV2	-	TRBJ1-1	-	CASTRLENTEAFF	TGTGCCAGCACACGGTTAGAGAACACTGAAGCTTTCTTT
TRBV5-8	-	TRBJ1-1	-	CASSPWGVPIPEAFF	TGTGCCAGCAGCCCCTGGGGGGTCCCAATCCCTGAAGCTTTCTTT
TRBV30	-	TRBJ1-2	-	CAWSVATNYGYTF	TGTGCCTGGAGTGTAGCGACTAACTATGGCTACACCTTC
TRBV29-1	-	TRBJ1-5	-	CSVERGSWTGNGGPQHF	TGCAGCGTTGAAAGGGGCTCCTGGACGGGGAACGGGGGGCCCCAGCATTTT
TRBV7-2	TRBD1	TRBJ1-2	few	CASSLKTGGFFGYTF	TGTGCCAGCAGCTTAAAAACAGGGGGGTTTTTTGGCTACACCTTC
TRBV6-5	-	TRBJ1-4	-	CASSRGESDEKLFF	TGTGCCAGCAGCCGGGGGGAGAGTGATGAAAAACTGTTTTTT
TRBV5-1	TRBD1	TRBJ1-4	-	CASGHRGWGEKLFF	TGCGCCAGCGGGCACAGGGGCTGGGGCGAAAAACTGTTTTTT